One and the same sample provided the 7 T cell receptor beta chains below, sequenced in a study of human T cells and chemical hapten exposure (dated by TCRdb to the early 2020s). This specimen's time point label, per the study, means: pre-sensitization, week 0. The treatment or condition label, as the study defines it: therapeutic diphenylcyclopropenone sensitization with weekly scalp DPC. Library preparation was by RACE. The sample was run on a NextSeq 500. TCRdb's own reprocessing of the public reads used fastp at Q25 and MiXCR and kept productive beta chains. When rows share a CDR3 protein, they turn into one entry using the most common DNA and genes. Present in this sample are a few hundred thousand distinct CDR3 sequences, roughly 8% of which were seen just once. Approximately 1.2% of the sample is in the top ten clones. The starting material was whole blood, obtained in connection with sensitization to the hapten diphenylcyclopropenone (DPC). These receptors were collected from a man between 18 and 35 years old with alopecia areata. Some clones in this sample may be carry-over from other donors' samples.

This clonotype came up a few times. The V call is TRBV20-1, the J call TRBJ2-3, with 9 bases aligning to TRBD2. Looked up from germline, CDR1 is DFQATT and CDR2 is SNEGSKA (reference sequence). The CDR3 runs 14 residues. The V and J ends lost 4 bases and 0 bases, in that order; junction bases with no gene match: 2. The CDR3 nucleotides read TGCAGTGCTACTAGCGGGGCTAGCACAGATACGCAGTATTTT. Protein product: CSATSGASTDTQYF.

The chain has TRBV5-1 and TRBJ2-2, with D uncertain. Trimming took 0 bases from V and 0 from J, leaving 6 bases between them. Germline V gene sequence: CDR1 SGHRS, CDR2 YFSETQ. This CDR3 comprises 15 residues. In nucleotides, the CDR3 is TGCGCCAGCAGCTTGGCCATGGCGAACACCGGGGAGCTGTTTTTT. Protein sequence: CASSLAMANTGELFF.

There are a few counts of this clonotype. The J gene is TRBJ1-6, the V gene TRBV27, with D possibly being TRBD1 (5 bases). Germline CDR1 MNHEY, CDR2 SMNVEV (reference sequence). CDR3 length: 18 amino acids. V lost 5 bases and J lost 6, with 23 bases in between. The CDR3 here is CASSPDSAGLRGNSPLHF. The CDR3 bases are TGTGCCAGCAGTCCCGATAGTGCTGGGCTAAGGGGTAATTCACCCCTCCACTTT.

This clonotype was seen a few times. The rearrangement links TRBV27 to TRBJ1-2, with 8 bases lining up with TRBD1. V trimming: 11 bases; J trimming: 5 bases; junction bases outside the gene matches: 10. CDR1 and CDR2 from the germline V gene are MNHEY and SMNVEV (reference sequence). The CDR3 is 13 residues long. Here the CDR3 reads CAFHTGGFYGYTF. The DNA of the CDR3 is TGTGCCTTTCATACAGGGGGATTTTATGGCTACACCTTC.

Many counts were recorded for this clonotype. This chain uses TRBV6-5 with TRBJ1-1; D gene ambiguous. Germline V gene lookup returns CDR1 MNHEY and CDR2 SVGAGI. V lost 6 bases and J 6 bases, leaving 14 bases between the germline ends. This CDR3 has 13 residues. The CDR3 loop is CASSPNYGSEAFF. For the CDR3, the DNA is TGTGCCAGCAGCCCCAATTACGGGTCTGAAGCTTTCTTT.

In this sample, this clonotype turned up many times. V usage is TRBV20-1 and J usage is TRBJ1-6, with D possibly being TRBD1 (6 bases). Per germline, CDR1 DFQATT and CDR2 SNEGSKA (reference sequence). There are 17 residues in the CDR3. The ends were cut back, 0 bases at V and 9 bases at J, with 21 bases in the middle. The DNA of the CDR3 is TGCAGTGCTAGAGACCCCCAATTGGGGGGCGACGGTTCACCCCTCCACTTT. It specifies CSARDPQLGGDGSPLHF.

This clonotype was counted at least ten times. The rearrangement uses TRBV7-2 and TRBJ1-5, with D possibly TRBD1 on 5 matching bases. Germline CDR1 SGHTA, CDR2 FQGNSA. The CDR3 is 15 amino acids. The V gene lost 1 base and the J gene lost 7 bases, with 14 bases spanning the gap. The CDR3 loop is CASSLVHGTEQPQHF. The CDR3 DNA is TGTGCCAGCAGCTTAGTCCACGGGACTGAACAGCCCCAGCATTTT.